This TCR beta chain is from a study of blood T cell repertoires in COVID-19. Repertoires were generated with immunoSEQ multiplex PCR, while TCRdb's copy carries only in-frame clones and drops some. Of more than 250,000 clones listed, roughly 91% are singletons. The CDR3 is 14 residues long. The V gene end was trimmed by 6 bases and the J gene end by 6 bases; junction bases not matched to a gene: 8. Germline CDR1 LNHNV, CDR2 YYDKDF (reference sequence). Sequencing was performed on peripheral blood. The chain links TRBV15 to TRBJ1-5, with 7 bases fitting TRBD1. The sequence was collected from a man between 50 and 59 years old with active or convalescent COVID-19. CDR3 region: CATRKDRDLQPQHF. CDR3 sequence (DNA): TGTGCCACCAGAAAAGACAGGGATCTTCAGCCCCAGCATTTT.